Listed below are T cell receptor beta chains from one sample, sequenced in a study of OX40 agonist ivuxolimab in advanced cancers. The protocol was immunoSEQ multiplex PCR, while the TCRdb copy is restricted to in-frame clones and leaves out a portion. The table shows about 68,000 clones, with under 90% occurring only once. Source: CD4+ or CD8+ T cells sorted from blood, taken in a trial of the OX40 agonist ivuxolimab. Receptors originate from an adult with an advanced solid tumor such as melanoma, head and neck, liver or kidney cancer. The CDR3 runs from the conserved cysteine through the conserved F or W. The order of the fields is clone size, D gene, J gene, V gene, CDR3 protein, CDR3 DNA. The D gene is left open where the match is weak. Expanded clones are given a class, and other clones once, few, many or no size at all.

abundance: -; d_gene: -; j_gene: TRBJ2-7; v_gene: TRBV7-9; CDR3aa: CASSSLAALNEQYF; CDR3nt: TGTGCCAGCAGCTCTTTAGCGGCCCTAAACGAGCAGTACTTC
abundance: -; d_gene: -; j_gene: TRBJ1-3; v_gene: TRBV6-1; CDR3aa: CASSEVIGGGSGNTIYF; CDR3nt: TGTGCCAGCAGTGAAGTGATAGGGGGGGGCTCTGGAAACACCATATATTTT
abundance: -; d_gene: -; j_gene: TRBJ2-5; v_gene: TRBV19; CDR3aa: CASSIDRGSSEETQYF; CDR3nt: TGTGCCAGTAGTATAGATCGAGGGAGCAGTGAAGAGACCCAGTACTTC
abundance: once; d_gene: -; j_gene: TRBJ1-1; v_gene: TRBV7-2; CDR3aa: CASSRGENTEAFF; CDR3nt: TGTGCCAGCAGCCGGGGGGAGAACACTGAAGCTTTCTTT
abundance: -; d_gene: TRBD1; j_gene: TRBJ1-5; v_gene: TRBV16; CDR3aa: CASSPGQGNQPQHF; CDR3nt: TGTGCCAGCAGCCCAGGACAGGGAAATCAGCCCCAGCATTTT
abundance: -; d_gene: TRBD2; j_gene: TRBJ2-2; v_gene: TRBV5-1; CDR3aa: CASSTSGGNTGELFF; CDR3nt: TGCGCCAGCAGCACCAGCGGGGGGAACACCGGGGAGCTGTTTTTT
abundance: -; d_gene: TRBD1; j_gene: TRBJ1-3; v_gene: TRBV7-2; CDR3aa: CASSLGTGGNTIYF; CDR3nt: TGTGCCAGCAGCTTAGGGACAGGAGGAAACACCATATATTTT
abundance: -; d_gene: -; j_gene: TRBJ2-2; v_gene: TRBV7-7; CDR3aa: CASSFSGSTGELFF; CDR3nt: TGTGCCAGCAGCTTTTCCGGGTCCACCGGGGAGCTGTTTTTT
abundance: -; d_gene: -; j_gene: TRBJ2-7; v_gene: TRBV18; CDR3aa: CASSPPTGFSYEQYF; CDR3nt: TGTGCCAGCTCACCACCCACAGGGTTTTCCTACGAGCAGTACTTC
abundance: -; d_gene: TRBD1; j_gene: TRBJ1-1; v_gene: TRBV28; CDR3aa: CASSFGQGDTEAFF; CDR3nt: TGTGCCAGCAGTTTTGGGCAGGGGGACACTGAAGCTTTCTTT
abundance: -; d_gene: TRBD1; j_gene: TRBJ1-1; v_gene: TRBV4-3; CDR3aa: CASSHRTGRNTEAFF; CDR3nt: TGCGCCAGCAGCCATAGGACAGGGAGGAACACTGAAGCTTTCTTT
abundance: -; d_gene: -; j_gene: TRBJ1-3; v_gene: TRBV2; CDR3aa: CASSRASGNTIYF; CDR3nt: TGTGCCAGCAGCAGAGCCTCTGGAAACACCATATATTTT
abundance: few; d_gene: TRBD1; j_gene: TRBJ2-3; v_gene: TRBV7-3; CDR3aa: CASSLNRGGNTQYF; CDR3nt: TGTGCCAGCAGCTTAAACAGGGGTGGAAATACGCAGTATTTT
abundance: -; d_gene: -; j_gene: TRBJ1-2; v_gene: TRBV18; CDR3aa: CASSPLEGNYGYTF; CDR3nt: TGTGCCAGCTCACCACTCGAAGGGAACTATGGCTACACCTTC
abundance: -; d_gene: -; j_gene: TRBJ1-1; v_gene: TRBV15; CDR3aa: CATSIETRDTEAFF; CDR3nt: TGTGCCACCAGCATAGAGACGAGGGACACTGAAGCTTTCTTT
abundance: -; d_gene: -; j_gene: TRBJ2-3; v_gene: TRBV28; CDR3aa: CASRQSTDTQYF; CDR3nt: TGTGCCAGCAGGCAGAGCACAGATACGCAGTATTTT
abundance: -; d_gene: TRBD2; j_gene: TRBJ2-4; v_gene: TRBV7-2; CDR3aa: CASSFSGTSGGARIQYF; CDR3nt: TGTGCCAGCAGCTTTTCCGGGACTAGCGGGGGGGCCAGAATTCAGTACTTC
abundance: few; d_gene: TRBD2; j_gene: TRBJ2-7; v_gene: TRBV9; CDR3aa: CASSESGDSYEQYF; CDR3nt: TGTGCCAGCAGCGAAAGCGGGGACTCCTACGAGCAGTACTTC
abundance: -; d_gene: -; j_gene: TRBJ1-4; v_gene: TRBV6-6; CDR3aa: CASSRQQATTNEKLFF; CDR3nt: TGTGCCAGCAGCAGACAGCAGGCAACAACTAATGAAAAACTGTTTTTT
abundance: -; d_gene: TRBD1; j_gene: TRBJ2-3; v_gene: TRBV18; CDR3aa: CASSPRQGAEGTDTQYF; CDR3nt: TGTGCCAGCTCACCTCGACAGGGGGCGGAGGGCACAGATACGCAGTATTTT
abundance: -; d_gene: TRBD1; j_gene: TRBJ2-2; v_gene: TRBV5-1; CDR3aa: CASSLRGTGEYTGELFF; CDR3nt: TGCGCCAGCAGCTTGAGGGGGACAGGAGAGTACACCGGGGAGCTGTTTTTT
abundance: -; d_gene: -; j_gene: TRBJ1-3; v_gene: TRBV10-1; CDR3aa: CASSPGQSGNTIYF; CDR3nt: TGCGCCAGCAGTCCGGGGCAGTCTGGAAACACCATATATTTT
abundance: few; d_gene: -; j_gene: TRBJ1-2; v_gene: TRBV7-2; CDR3aa: CASSLASSLYGYTF; CDR3nt: TGTGCCAGCAGCTTAGCATCTTCGCTCTATGGCTACACCTTC
abundance: -; d_gene: -; j_gene: TRBJ1-4; v_gene: TRBV19; CDR3aa: CASSIGVVTNEKLFF; CDR3nt: TGTGCCAGTAGTATAGGGGTGGTCACTAATGAAAAACTGTTTTTT
abundance: -; d_gene: -; j_gene: TRBJ2-1; v_gene: TRBV27; CDR3aa: CASSIHRTLGRNEQFF; CDR3nt: TGTGCCAGCAGTATCCACAGGACCCTAGGAAGAAATGAGCAGTTCTTC
abundance: -; d_gene: -; j_gene: TRBJ2-2; v_gene: TRBV9; CDR3aa: CASSVEQGTGELFF; CDR3nt: TGTGCCAGCAGCGTAGAACAGGGTACCGGGGAGCTGTTTTTT
abundance: -; d_gene: -; j_gene: TRBJ2-3; v_gene: TRBV7-8; CDR3aa: CASSFTDTQYF; CDR3nt: TGTGCCAGCAGCTTCACAGATACGCAGTATTTT
abundance: -; d_gene: -; j_gene: TRBJ1-3; v_gene: TRBV5-1; CDR3aa: CASSTGLSGNTIYF; CDR3nt: TGCGCCAGCTCGACAGGCCTCTCTGGAAACACCATATATTTT
abundance: -; d_gene: -; j_gene: TRBJ2-1; v_gene: TRBV10-3; CDR3aa: CAISESTAGNEQFF; CDR3nt: TGTGCCATCAGTGAGTCGACAGCTGGGAATGAGCAGTTCTTC
abundance: few; d_gene: -; j_gene: TRBJ1-4; v_gene: TRBV6-5; CDR3aa: CASSYGGARNEKLFF; CDR3nt: TGTGCCAGCAGTTACGGGGGGGCCCGTAATGAAAAACTGTTTTTT
abundance: -; d_gene: -; j_gene: TRBJ1-2; v_gene: TRBV7-3; CDR3aa: CASSFGVNYGYTF; CDR3nt: TGTGCCAGCAGCTTTGGGGTTAACTATGGCTACACCTTC
abundance: -; d_gene: TRBD1; j_gene: TRBJ2-7; v_gene: TRBV7-2; CDR3aa: CASSLIGTGSYEQYF; CDR3nt: TGTGCCAGCAGCTTAATAGGGACAGGGTCGTACGAGCAGTACTTC
abundance: -; d_gene: -; j_gene: TRBJ1-1; v_gene: TRBV19; CDR3aa: CASSGSDSVGDTEAFF; CDR3nt: TGTGCCAGTAGTGGATCGGACAGTGTCGGTGACACTGAAGCTTTCTTT
abundance: -; d_gene: TRBD1; j_gene: TRBJ2-3; v_gene: TRBV6-4; CDR3aa: CASSRTGILTDTQYF; CDR3nt: TGTGCCAGCAGTCGGACAGGGATTTTAACAGATACGCAGTATTTT
abundance: -; d_gene: -; j_gene: TRBJ2-1; v_gene: TRBV10-3; CDR3aa: CAIGADNEQFF; CDR3nt: TGTGCCATCGGGGCGGACAATGAGCAGTTCTTC
abundance: -; d_gene: -; j_gene: TRBJ1-2; v_gene: TRBV7-2; CDR3aa: CASSLAGAGGYTF; CDR3nt: TGTGCCAGCAGCTTAGCTGGGGCTGGGGGCTACACCTTC
abundance: medium-sized; d_gene: TRBD1; j_gene: TRBJ1-1; v_gene: TRBV7-9; CDR3aa: CASSSPDRGMKAFF; CDR3nt: TGTGCCAGCAGCTCCCCGGACAGGGGAATGAAAGCTTTCTTT
abundance: -; d_gene: TRBD2; j_gene: TRBJ2-1; v_gene: TRBV28; CDR3aa: CASTPLAGGRDEQFF; CDR3nt: TGTGCCAGCACTCCTCTGGCGGGGGGGCGGGATGAGCAGTTCTTC
abundance: -; d_gene: -; j_gene: TRBJ1-2; v_gene: TRBV19; CDR3aa: CASSRKLPGGRVYGYTF; CDR3nt: TGTGCCAGTAGCCGTAAACTCCCGGGGGGTCGGGTCTATGGCTACACCTTC
abundance: -; d_gene: -; j_gene: TRBJ2-2; v_gene: TRBV27; CDR3aa: CASSSTSGTGELFF; CDR3nt: TGTGCCAGCAGTTCCACCTCGGGGACCGGGGAGCTGTTTTTT
abundance: once; d_gene: TRBD2; j_gene: TRBJ2-7; v_gene: TRBV18; CDR3aa: CASSPLAGALTYEQYF; CDR3nt: TGTGCCAGCTCACCACTAGCGGGGGCCCTCACCTACGAGCAGTACTTC
abundance: -; d_gene: -; j_gene: TRBJ2-5; v_gene: TRBV6-1; CDR3aa: CASSVQTGMGETQYF; CDR3nt: TGTGCCAGCAGTGTCCAGACCGGGATGGGGGAGACCCAGTACTTC
abundance: -; d_gene: -; j_gene: TRBJ2-2; v_gene: TRBV11-2; CDR3aa: CASSHRDFYTGELFF; CDR3nt: TGTGCCAGCAGTCATCGGGACTTCTACACCGGGGAGCTGTTTTTT
abundance: -; d_gene: -; j_gene: TRBJ2-7; v_gene: TRBV6-6; CDR3aa: CASSYLRGYAYEQYF; CDR3nt: TGTGCCAGCAGTTACCTACGGGGGTATGCCTACGAGCAGTACTTC
abundance: -; d_gene: -; j_gene: TRBJ1-6; v_gene: TRBV5-8; CDR3aa: CASSLGGHGRSPLHF; CDR3nt: TGTGCCAGCAGCCTGGGTGGGCACGGGCGGTCACCCCTCCACTTT
abundance: -; d_gene: -; j_gene: TRBJ2-3; v_gene: TRBV6-5; CDR3aa: CASSYSAYNTDTQYF; CDR3nt: TGTGCCAGCAGTTACTCGGCATATAACACAGATACGCAGTATTTT
abundance: -; d_gene: TRBD1; j_gene: TRBJ2-7; v_gene: TRBV29-1; CDR3aa: CSVEARQGLSYEQYF; CDR3nt: TGCAGCGTTGAGGCCCGACAGGGCCTCTCCTACGAGCAGTACTTC
abundance: -; d_gene: TRBD1; j_gene: TRBJ1-2; v_gene: TRBV6-5; CDR3aa: CASRRQGVNYGYTF; CDR3nt: TGTGCCAGCAGGCGACAGGGTGTAAACTATGGCTACACCTTC
abundance: once; d_gene: TRBD1; j_gene: TRBJ2-1; v_gene: TRBV11-3; CDR3aa: CASSLEQGAHNEQFF; CDR3nt: TGTGCCAGCAGCTTAGAACAGGGGGCCCACAATGAGCAGTTCTTC
abundance: -; d_gene: -; j_gene: TRBJ1-2; v_gene: TRBV4-3; CDR3aa: CASSQDPKRHGYTF; CDR3nt: TGCGCCAGCAGCCAAGATCCGAAGAGGCATGGCTACACCTTC
abundance: -; d_gene: -; j_gene: TRBJ1-2; v_gene: TRBV19; CDR3aa: CASRETGSRGYTF; CDR3nt: TGTGCCAGTCGCGAGACAGGTTCGAGGGGCTACACCTTC
abundance: once; d_gene: -; j_gene: TRBJ1-2; v_gene: TRBV6-6; CDR3aa: CASSFAGAEGYTF; CDR3nt: TGTGCCAGCAGTTTTGCAGGGGCGGAAGGCTACACCTTC
abundance: -; d_gene: TRBD1; j_gene: TRBJ1-4; v_gene: TRBV19; CDR3aa: CASSFRGRREKLFF; CDR3nt: TGTGCCAGTAGCTTCAGGGGGCGGCGTGAAAAACTGTTTTTT